The 24 T cell receptor beta chains given below trace back to one sample, sequenced in a study of Graves' ophthalmopathy and Graves' hyperthyroidism. As the template, RNA transcripts were used to amplify TCR beta CDR3 regions. RT-PCR with HTBI primers came first, then second-round multiplex PCR. TCRdb re-called the multiplex PCR reads with MiXCR, one entry per CDR3 protein. The data hold 360,000 or so distinct CDR3 sequences, with approximately 16% observed a single time. The sequenced sample was peripheral blood. Receptors originate from a young woman with Graves' ophthalmopathy.

CDR3 nucleotide sequence: TGTGCCAGCAGCTCCTGGGGAAGCGGGAGGGAAGAGGAGACCCAGTACTTC. Protein: CASSSWGSGREEETQYF. This rearrangement joins TRBV6-1 to TRBJ2-5; 10 nucleotides line up with TRBD2. Germline CDR1 MNHNS, CDR2 SASEGT. CDR3 length: 17 residues. V lost 6 bases to trimming and J lost 5 bases; unmatched junction nucleotides: 15.

This chain connects TRBV19 to TRBJ2-5, with TRBD2 matching over 10 bases. Germline CDR1 reads LNHDA; CDR2 reads SQIVND (reference sequence). CDR3 length equals 15 residues. V shed 7 bases, J shed 0 bases, and the junction held 5 bases outside the gene matches. The CDR3 protein is CASTSSGSYQETQYF. The CDR3 DNA is TGTGCCAGTACCTCTAGCGGGAGCTACCAAGAGACCCAGTACTTC.

This clonotype was recorded at least ten times. This chain connects TRBV19 to TRBJ1-1; perhaps TRBD1 as D (5 bases). CDR3 length equals 13 residues. CDR1 and CDR2 (germline): LNHDA, SQIVND (reference sequence). V lost 4 bases and J 4 bases, leaving 10 bases between the germline ends. Written as DNA, the CDR3 is TGTGCCAGTAGTAAGAGCAGGGTCACTGAAGCTTTCTTT. It yields the protein CASSKSRVTEAFF. Combining the CDR3 with reference TRBV19 and TRBJ1-1 gives the whole variable domain DGGITQSPKYLFRKEGQNVTLSCEQNLNHDAMYWYRQDPGQGLRLIYYSQIVNDFQKGDIAEGYSVSREKKESFPLTVTSAQKNPTAFYLCASSKSRVTEAFFGQGTRLTVV.

This clonotype was seen repeatedly, ten times or more. The gene calls are TRBV5-1 and TRBJ1-1; no definite D call. CDR3 length equals 14 residues. Trimming shortened V by 6 bases and J by 0 bases, and 12 bases separated the two germline ends. Germline assignment: CDR1 SGHRS and CDR2 YFSETQ. The CDR3 region is CASTPGFMNTEAFF. Here the CDR3 DNA reads TGCGCCAGCACCCCAGGATTCATGAACACTGAAGCTTTCTTT.

This clonotype occurred many times. CDR3 protein: CASSLLLETEAFF. CDR3 nucleotides: TGTGCCAGCAGTTTGCTCCTCGAAACTGAAGCTTTCTTT. This chain links TRBV28 with TRBJ1-1; D is uncertain. This CDR3 is built from 13 residues. V was clipped by 3 bases and J by 5 bases, with 10 bases between them. Germline lookup yields CDR1 MDHEN and CDR2 SYDVKM.

This clonotype has at least ten counts. The rearrangement uses TRBV28 and TRBJ2-7, with TRBD2 as a possible D gene (6 bases). The germline CDR1 and CDR2 sequences are MDHEN and SYDVKM. CDR3 size: 12 residues. The DNA for the CDR3 is TGTGCATCGGCCGCGGGGTCTTACGAGCAGTACTTC. This encodes CASAAGSYEQYF.

This clonotype showed up many times. The chain employs TRBV11-2 and TRBJ2-7; D is perhaps TRBD1 (6 bases). Germline CDR1 is SGHAT and CDR2 is FQNNGV. The V and J ends lost 0 bases and 0 bases respectively, with 18 bases between them. This CDR3 has 18 amino acids. The CDR3 spells CASSLDRAGDPLSYEQYF. CDR3 nucleotide sequence: TGTGCCAGCAGCTTAGACCGGGCAGGGGATCCCCTCTCCTACGAGCAGTACTTC.

Ten or more counts support this clonotype. The rearrangement joins TRBV20-1 to TRBJ2-5; a possible D gene is TRBD2 (9 bases). The CDR3 covers 15 residues. Trimming removed 5 bases at V and 5 bases at J, with 21 bases between. Germline V gene lookup returns CDR1 DFQATT and CDR2 SNEGSKA (reference sequence). CDR3 bases: TGCAGTGCTGCAGGGGGCGCGGGGGGGTGGGAGACCCAGTACTTC. It is translated as CSAAGGAGGWETQYF.

This clonotype showed up many times. The chain employs TRBV14 and TRBJ1-5; weak D call: TRBD1 (6 bases). The germline V gene encodes CDR1 SGHDN and CDR2 FVKESK. This CDR3 region has 19 residues. V lost 3 bases, J lost 0 bases, and 21 bases lay in between. CDR3 sequence: CASSHFIQGLFDSNQPQHF. CDR3 DNA sequence: TGTGCCAGCAGCCATTTCATTCAGGGGTTGTTCGATAGCAATCAGCCCCAGCATTTT. Drawing the rest from reference TRBV14 and TRBJ1-5, the complete variable domain is EAGVTQFPSHSVIEKGQTVTLRCDPISGHDNLYWYRRVMGKEIKFLLHFVKESKQDESGMPNNRFLAERTGGTYSTLKVQPAELEDSGVYFCASSHFIQGLFDSNQPQHFGDGTRLSIL.

In this sample, this clonotype turned up many times. The J gene is TRBJ2-1, the V gene TRBV11-2; 9 bases match TRBD2. From germline, CDR1 is SGHAT and CDR2 FQNNGV. The trim removed 2 bases at V and 5 bases at J, leaving 10 bases unmatched. This CDR3 has 17 residues. As DNA, the CDR3 is TGTGCCAGCAGCTTATTTTTACGGACTAGCGTCCACAATGAGCAGTTCTTC. Its translation: CASSLFLRTSVHNEQFF.

In this sample, this clonotype turned up many times. J is TRBJ2-7 and V is TRBV11-2; 8 positions match TRBD2. Germline assignment: CDR1 SGHAT and CDR2 FQNNGV. The CDR3 has 16 amino acids. J was trimmed by 3 bases and V by 3 bases; bases with no gene match: 10. The CDR3 loop reads CASSLGTREGVYEQYF. Here the CDR3 DNA reads TGTGCCAGCAGCTTGGGGACTAGAGAGGGGGTCTACGAGCAGTACTTC. The whole variable domain, filled in from reference TRBV11-2 and TRBJ2-7, reads EAGVAQSPRYKIIEKRQSVAFWCNPISGHATLYWYQQILGQGPKLLIQFQNNGVVDDSQLPKDRFSAERLKGVDSTLKIQPAKLEDSAVYLCASSLGTREGVYEQYFGPGTRLTVT.

This clonotype was seen many times. At one end the junction does not follow the germline gene, possibly because of a read error. This sequence joins TRBV25-1 and TRBJ1-1; D possibly corresponds to TRBD1 (6 bases). Germline loops: CDR1 MGHDK, CDR2 SYGVNS. This CDR3 contains 15 residues. This CDR3 reads CASSEWGAVNTEASF. CDR3 nucleotides: TGTGCCAGCAGTGAATGGGGGGCAGTGAACACTGAAGCTTCCTTT.

The chain has TRBV15 and TRBJ2-7; either TRBD1 or TRBD2 may fit D (5 bases each). The germline V gene encodes CDR1 LNHNV and CDR2 YYDKDF (reference sequence). The CDR3 consists of 16 residues. V was trimmed by 1 base and J by 5 bases, leaving 18 bases between them. CDR3: CATSRGEWGFGNEQYF. In nucleotides, the CDR3 is TGTGCCACCAGCAGAGGAGAATGGGGGTTCGGGAACGAGCAGTACTTC.

This clonotype has ten or more counts. The V call is TRBV6-5, the J call TRBJ2-3, with unresolved D. The CDR3 is 16 residues long. Germline CDR1 is MNHEY and CDR2 is SVGAGI. The germline V and J ends were trimmed by 3 bases and 2 bases, with 15 bases remaining between them. The CDR3 reads CASSYNQLWSTDTQYF. CDR3 coding DNA: TGTGCCAGCAGTTATAATCAACTCTGGTCCACAGATACGCAGTATTTT.

The chain uses TRBV27 and TRBJ2-7; tentatively, D is TRBD1 (6 bases). The CDR3 has 16 residues. Between the trimmed V and J ends, which lost 5 bases and 2 bases, there was a span of 19 bases. Germline lookup yields CDR1 MNHEY and CDR2 SMNVEV (reference sequence). In DNA form, the CDR3 reads TGTGCCAGCAGTGCCGGTTTCAGGGGCCCTCCCTACGAGCAGTACTTC. This codes for CASSAGFRGPPYEQYF.

This clonotype appeared many times. The chain combines TRBV3-1 with TRBJ2-7, with D perhaps matching TRBD2 (5 bases). There are 12 residues in the CDR3. The V end was cut by 1 base, the J end by 5 bases, with 6 bases between. Germline lookup yields CDR1 LGHDT and CDR2 YNNKEL (reference sequence). The CDR3 sequence is CASSQGGHEQYF. In DNA form, the CDR3 reads TGTGCCAGCAGCCAAGGCGGGCACGAGCAGTACTTC.

This clonotype has a count of ten or more. The chain carries TRBV6-1 and TRBJ2-4; D remains ambiguous. The V and J ends lost 7 bases and 6 bases respectively, with 10 bases between them. CDR3 length: 12 amino acids. CDR1 and CDR2 (germline): MNHNS, SASEGT. Written as DNA, the CDR3 is TGTGCCAGCATCGACCGGGTAAACATTCAGTACTTC. It is translated as CASIDRVNIQYF.

This clonotype has ten or more counts. This CDR3 is CAWMVRDRGGETQYF. Written as DNA, the CDR3 is TGTGCCTGGATGGTCCGGGACAGGGGCGGAGAGACCCAGTACTTC. The rearrangement uses TRBV30 and TRBJ2-5, with 10 bases that match TRBD1. The CDR3 has 15 amino acids. Germline-derived CDR1 and CDR2 are GTSNPN and SVGIG (reference sequence). V trimming: 4 bases; J trimming: 4 bases; junction bases outside the gene matches: 9.

This clonotype was observed many times. The CDR3 nucleotides are TGCAGTGCTAGAGATCAGGGGAAAGAGACCCAGTACTTC. Its protein product is CSARDQGKETQYF. The chain recombines TRBV20-1 with TRBJ2-5; D may be TRBD1 (6 bases). CDR1 is DFQATT, CDR2 SNEGSKA, per germline (reference sequence). Trimming pared 0 bases from V and 3 bases from J, leaving 8 bases between. The CDR3 covers 13 residues.

This clonotype was seen ten or more times. This chain uses TRBV5-1 with TRBJ1-1; maybe TRBD1 (6 bases). Germline CDR1 SGHRS, CDR2 YFSETQ. The CDR3 contains 16 residues. Trimming cost V 0 bases and J 1 base, with 13 bases left between them. In DNA, the CDR3 is TGCGCCAGCAGCTTGGCGGGGGGCGCGTGGAACACTGAAGCTTTCTTT. Translating gives CASSLAGGAWNTEAFF.

The genes are TRBV10-3 and TRBJ2-2; D not resolved. V was pared by 6 bases and J by 0 bases, with 8 bases between. Germline V gives CDR1 ENHRY, CDR2 SYGVKD. This CDR3 region has 14 residues. CDR3 loop: CAIRDVANTGELFF. CDR3 DNA sequence: TGTGCCATCAGGGACGTCGCGAACACCGGGGAGCTGTTTTTT.

This clonotype was observed at least ten times. V is TRBV6-1 and J is TRBJ1-6; D gene ambiguous. Per germline, CDR1 MNHNS and CDR2 SASEGT. This CDR3 contains 15 residues. V lost 6 bases to trimming and J lost 6 bases, with 15 bases between them. The CDR3 spells CASSSRQWSNSPLHF. The CDR3 bases are TGTGCCAGCAGCAGTAGGCAATGGTCTAATTCACCCCTCCACTTT.

This clonotype has a count of ten or more. This rearrangement joins TRBV28 to TRBJ2-2; 7 nucleotides agree with TRBD1. This CDR3 has 14 amino acids. Trimming cost V 5 bases and J 7 bases; bases outside gene matches: 7. The germline CDR1 and CDR2 sequences are MDHEN and SYDVKM. The CDR3 DNA sequence: TGTGCCAGCAGTGGCAGGGGGTTAAGCGGGGAGCTGTTTTTT. Its protein is CASSGRGLSGELFF.

This clonotype occurred once. The CDR3 DNA follows: TGCAGCGTATGGGACGGAGATTGGGAGACCCAGTACTTC. The encoded protein is CSVWDGDWETQYF. This chain links TRBV29-1 with TRBJ2-5; tentatively, D is TRBD1 or TRBD2 (5 bases each). Germline CDR1 SQVTM, CDR2 ANQGSEA. The CDR3 is 13 amino acids. V was clipped by 6 bases and J by 5 bases, with 16 bases between them.